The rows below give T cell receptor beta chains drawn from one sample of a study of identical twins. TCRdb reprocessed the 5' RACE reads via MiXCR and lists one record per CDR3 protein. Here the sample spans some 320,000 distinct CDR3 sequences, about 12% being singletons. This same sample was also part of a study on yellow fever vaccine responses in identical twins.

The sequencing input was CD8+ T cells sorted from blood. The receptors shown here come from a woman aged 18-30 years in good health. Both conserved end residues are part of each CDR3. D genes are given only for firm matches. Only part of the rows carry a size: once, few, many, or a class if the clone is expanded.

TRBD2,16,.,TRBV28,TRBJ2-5,TGTGCCAGCAGTCAAGTGGGACTAGGGGTTCAAGAGACCCAGTACTTC,CASSQVGLGVQETQYF
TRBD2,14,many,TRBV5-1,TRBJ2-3,TGCGCCAGCAGCGGTCTAGCGGGAACGGATACGCAGTATTTT,CASSGLAGTDTQYF
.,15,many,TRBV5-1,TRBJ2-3,TGCGCCAGCAGCTTGGAGTCCAGGGGATTGGATACGCAGTATTTT,CASSLESRGLDTQYF
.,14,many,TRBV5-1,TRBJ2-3,TGCGCCAGCAGCACGGGGGAGTACAGAGATACGCAGTATTTT,CASSTGEYRDTQYF
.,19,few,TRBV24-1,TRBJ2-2,TGTGCCACCAGTGATACCACGAGAACAGCCCTGCCGGGCACCGGGGAGCTGTTTTTT,CATSDTTRTALPGTGELFF
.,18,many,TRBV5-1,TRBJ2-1,TGCGCCAGCAGCCTTGACTATCCGGCAGGGGGGCCCCCCAATGAGCAGTTCTTC,CASSLDYPAGGPPNEQFF
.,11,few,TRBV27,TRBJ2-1,TGTGCCAGCGAAAGGGGTAATGAGCAGTTCTTC,CASERGNEQFF
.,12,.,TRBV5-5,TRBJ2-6,TGTGCCAGCAGCTTGGGACAGAACGTCCTGACTTTC,CASSLGQNVLTF
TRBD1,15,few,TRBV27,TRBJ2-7,TGTGCCAGCAGTTTATCAAAAGACAGGGCGGGCGAGCAGTACTTC,CASSLSKDRAGEQYF
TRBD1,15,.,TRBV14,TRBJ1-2,TGTGCCAGCAGCCCCAGGGACAGGTTCCCGTATGGCTACACCTTC,CASSPRDRFPYGYTF
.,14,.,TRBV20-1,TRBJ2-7,TGCAGTGCTAGAGATGAGGTAGCGGCCTACGAGCAGTACTTC,CSARDEVAAYEQYF
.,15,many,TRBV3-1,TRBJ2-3,TGTGCCAGCAGCCAAGATTTCGGTAGCACAGATACGCAGTATTTT,CASSQDFGSTDTQYF
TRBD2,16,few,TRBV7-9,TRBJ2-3,TGTGCCAGCAGCTTAGTGGTGCGGGAGATAGCAGATACGCAGTATTTT,CASSLVVREIADTQYF
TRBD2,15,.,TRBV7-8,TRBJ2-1,TGTGCCAGCAGCATCACTAGCGGGAGTTTAAATGAGCAGTTCTTC,CASSITSGSLNEQFF